The rows below give T cell receptor beta chains drawn from one sample of a study of beta chain features in type 1 diabetes. The method was immunoSEQ multiplex PCR; TCRdb's version includes in-frame clones alone and lacks a portion of them. The sample contains around 600,000 clones, 9.5% to 15% of which appear only once. The specimen was naive CD4+ T cells from blood. These receptors were taken from a man younger than 45 with type 1 diabetes. CDR3s include the opening cysteine and the closing phenylalanine or tryptophan. The order of the fields is J gene, clone size, V gene, CDR3 protein. Where a row states a size, it is once, few, many or the class of an expanded clone; other rows omit it.

j_gene: TRBJ2-3
abundance: few
v_gene: TRBV7-4
CDR3aa: CANRGGADTQYF

j_gene: TRBJ1-5
abundance: few
v_gene: TRBV7-8
CDR3aa: CASSLSWQITQPQHF

j_gene: TRBJ2-3
abundance: -
v_gene: TRBV9
CDR3aa: CASSVLQGADTQYF

j_gene: TRBJ2-7
abundance: -
v_gene: TRBV7-8
CDR3aa: CASNHTGTGFSYEQYF

j_gene: TRBJ1-5
abundance: -
v_gene: TRBV28
CDR3aa: CASGGQYSNQPQHF

j_gene: TRBJ1-6
abundance: few
v_gene: TRBV5-4
CDR3aa: CASSLGQGSPLHF

j_gene: TRBJ1-2
abundance: -
v_gene: TRBV7-9
CDR3aa: CASSNRDFDYGYTF

j_gene: TRBJ2-7
abundance: few
v_gene: TRBV18
CDR3aa: CASSPLTSGVGEQYF

j_gene: TRBJ2-5
abundance: few
v_gene: TRBV10-2
CDR3aa: CASNSGGMQETQYF

j_gene: TRBJ2-7
abundance: -
v_gene: TRBV28
CDR3aa: CASRGPGTQVLYEQYF

j_gene: TRBJ1-2
abundance: -
v_gene: TRBV23-1
CDR3aa: CASSQSGQGSGYGYTF

j_gene: TRBJ2-1
abundance: few
v_gene: TRBV5-4
CDR3aa: CASSQQSTGFDEQFF

j_gene: TRBJ1-5
abundance: -
v_gene: TRBV7-2
CDR3aa: CASTLSWGPNQPQHF

j_gene: TRBJ2-7
abundance: few
v_gene: TRBV20-1
CDR3aa: CSASITYEQYF

j_gene: TRBJ2-5
abundance: few
v_gene: TRBV5-1
CDR3aa: CASSSKETQYF

j_gene: TRBJ1-3
abundance: -
v_gene: TRBV10-3
CDR3aa: CAISETLGGSGNTIYF

j_gene: TRBJ1-5
abundance: few
v_gene: TRBV7-8
CDR3aa: CASSMTGRGPHQPQHF

j_gene: TRBJ2-2
abundance: -
v_gene: TRBV18
CDR3aa: CASSPREDRTGELFF

j_gene: TRBJ2-7
abundance: few
v_gene: TRBV7-2
CDR3aa: CASSLGRGRALHPSYEQYF

j_gene: TRBJ1-4
abundance: -
v_gene: TRBV4-3
CDR3aa: CASSQERKKNEKLFF

j_gene: TRBJ1-2
abundance: -
v_gene: TRBV5-1
CDR3aa: CASSLASFGQGIPYGYTF

j_gene: TRBJ2-5
abundance: -
v_gene: TRBV4-2
CDR3aa: CASSQETNQETQYF

j_gene: TRBJ2-2
abundance: -
v_gene: TRBV7-2
CDR3aa: CASSLQKNTGELFF

j_gene: TRBJ1-5
abundance: -
v_gene: TRBV10-3
CDR3aa: CAIGTGNNQPQHF